This TCR beta chain was sequenced in a study of blood T cell repertoires in COVID-19. This CDR3 is 12 amino acids long. V was cut by 0 bases and J by 16 bases, with 14 bases left in between. Germline-derived CDR1 and CDR2 are SGHNT and YYREEE (reference sequence). Some clones are missing from TCRdb's copy, which holds only in-frame ones; the method was immunoSEQ multiplex PCR. The sample yields about 190,000 clones, 90% seen once. The sample was peripheral blood. The genes are TRBV5-4 and TRBJ2-1; the D gene is possibly TRBD1 (5 bases). This TCR came from a man aged 45-65 years with acute or convalescent COVID-19. The CDR3 loop is CASSLGGPVEFF. In nucleotides, the CDR3 is TGTGCCAGCAGCTTGGGGGGCCCAGTGGAATTCTTC.